These 9 T cell receptor beta chains came from one sample sequenced in a study of vaccination effects on CD4 cells after COVID-19. Antigen-specific CD4+ T cells were expanded with viral peptide pools in the ViraFEST assay before sequencing. Cultured cells yielded isolated CD4+ T cells after roughly 11 days. Testing of the vaccine recipients showed negative nucleocapsid antibodies and no prior SARS-CoV-2 infection. Profiling relied on immunoSEQ multiplex PCR, and the TCRdb table lists in-frame clones only, not all of them. The top ten hold around 17% of the sample, which has 50,000 to 60,000 clones, 70% seen once. Their recognized antigens are unknown. The starting material was CD4+ T cells from PBMCs cultured with SARS-CoV-2 spike peptides, obtained before COVID-19 vaccination. The receptors originated from a human donor who received a COVID-19 vaccine.

This chain joins TRBV11-2 and TRBJ2-7; D is unresolved. The CDR3 sequence is 12 residues long. Between the trimmed V and J ends, which lost 0 bases and 0 bases, there was a span of 0 bases. The germline V gene encodes CDR1 SGHAT and CDR2 FQNNGV. In nucleotides, the CDR3 is TGTGCCAGCAGCTTAGACTCCTACGAGCAGTACTTC. Residues: CASSLDSYEQYF.

V and J are TRBV2 and TRBJ2-2; D ambiguous. The CDR3 totals 11 residues. Germline V gives CDR1 SNHLY, CDR2 FYNNEI. Trimming left V 2 bases short and J 7 bases short, with 2 bases between. CDR3 amino acids: CASSEYGELFF. CDR3 in DNA: TGTGCCAGCAGTGAATACGGGGAGCTGTTTTTT.

This chain joins TRBV7-9 and TRBJ2-1; D is perhaps TRBD2 (5 bases). The CDR3 consists of 12 residues. Germline CDR1 and CDR2: SEHNR and FQNEAQ (reference sequence). V lost 1 base and J lost 8, with 6 bases in between. The CDR3 coding sequence is TGTGCCAGCAGCTTAGAGGAGGATGAGCAGTTCTTC. Translated: CASSLEEDEQFF.

This chain joins TRBV6-5 and TRBJ2-7; weak D call: TRBD2 (5 bases). The CDR3 has 11 residues. The germline CDR1 and CDR2 sequences are MNHEY and SVGAGI. Trimming pared 0 bases from V and 11 bases from J, leaving 8 bases between. The CDR3 reads CASSYSRREYF. CDR3 in DNA: TGTGCCAGCAGTTACTCGAGGCGGGAGTACTTC.

The chain joins TRBV5-8 to TRBJ1-2; D is perhaps TRBD1 (6 bases). V lost 2 bases, J lost 4 bases, and 18 bases lay in between. Germline CDR1 and CDR2: SGHTS and YDEGEE. This CDR3 has 16 amino acids. Here the CDR3 DNA reads TGTGCCAGCAGCTTCCCGGGACACCCTTCAGCCTATGGCTACACCTTC. Translation gives CASSFPGHPSAYGYTF.

The chain recombines TRBV6-5 with TRBJ1-1, with a possible D match to TRBD1 (6 bases). Germline assignment: CDR1 MNHEY and CDR2 SVGAGI. V gave up 6 bases and J gave up 1 base, with 12 bases separating them. The length of the CDR3 is 14 residues. As DNA, the CDR3 is TGTGCCAGCAGAGTCCAAGGGGGGAACACTGAAGCTTTCTTT. It translates to CASRVQGGNTEAFF.

The chain combines TRBV19 with TRBJ2-7; tentatively, D is TRBD2 (6 bases). The CDR3 length is 16 residues. V lost 6 bases, J lost 3 bases, and 21 bases lay in between. Looked up from germline, CDR1 is LNHDA and CDR2 is SQIVND (reference sequence). CDR3: CASSTIGRQTIYEQYF. The CDR3 bases are TGTGCCAGTAGCACAATAGGGAGGCAGACCATCTACGAGCAGTACTTC.

The chain recombines TRBV15 with TRBJ1-5; the match to TRBD1 covers 8 bases. Germline V gives CDR1 LNHNV, CDR2 YYDKDF (reference sequence). Trimming removed 6 bases from V and 0 bases from J; junction bases left unmatched: 7. The CDR3 has 16 residues. The chain's CDR3 is CATSTTGGDSNQPQHF. The CDR3 bases are TGTGCCACCAGTACTACAGGGGGGGATAGCAATCAGCCCCAGCATTTT.

The chain is built from TRBV20-1 and TRBJ1-1; possible D gene TRBD1, 5 bases. The CDR3 spans 13 residues. Between the trimmed V and J ends, which lost 3 bases and 3 bases, there was a span of 11 bases. Germline V gene sequence: CDR1 DFQATT, CDR2 SNEGSKA (reference sequence). CDR3 region: CSASGGVYTEAFF. In DNA, the CDR3 is TGCAGTGCTAGTGGGGGAGTGTACACTGAAGCTTTCTTT.